Included here is one T cell receptor beta chain sequence, with context. No antigen is known for it. There are no base qualities to consult, and no much larger clone falls within one base. There are 15 amino acids in the CDR3, from cysteine to phenylalanine inclusive. Of all the DNA, just the CDR3 is kept, 45 bases in frame from base 1. After removal of 1 base from V and 9 bases from J, the junction retains 2 bases not matched to a gene. Taken from the germline V gene, the CDR1 and CDR2 loops are SGHTA and FQGNSA. This sample stems from a study of shared clonotypes between healthy human individuals (TCRdb year 2020). Turning to the overall study: A couple of women and a few men aged 18 to 49 years were included in the cohort. For each donor, CD4 naive and CD4 memory were each run on three plates, CD8 naive on two plates, and CD8 memory on one plate. To estimate repertoire size and how much clonotype sharing occurs between individuals, the study deeply sequenced the blood TCR repertoires of about 5 healthy adults. Libraries were prepared and TCR repertoires were sequenced by different laboratories using diverse techniques, in order to increase sequencing depth and limit assay-specific biases. Between about 0.94 and 8.9 billion PBMCs per donor were obtained by leukapheresis.

The donors were healthy, HIV-negative adults who had no recently reported acute infections or vaccinations. Only Caucasian adults living in Nashville, Tennessee, USA were represented among the donors. CD4+ T cells were enriched by magnetic negative selection, after which naive cells were positively selected on CD45RA and the negative fraction was taken as the memory subset. Blood was collected by leukapheresis, and PBMCs were isolated by Ficoll-Histopaque density gradient centrifugation and then cryopreserved in liquid nitrogen vapor phase. Analytical flow cytometry was used to check the purity and quantity of every magnetically sorted T cell population. From each sorted fraction, genomic DNA was isolated and quantified by UV absorbance on a Nanodrop 2000c. Using the deep immunoSEQ assay, multiplex PCR amplified TCR CDR3 regions from genomic DNA. Extracted genomic DNA from each cell subset was distributed evenly across all wells of several immunoSEQ 96-well plates, and each plate was treated as a replicate. For sorted subsets, each replicate PCR was loaded with roughly 200 ng genomic DNA, equivalent to 25,000 to 30,000 T cell genomes. Purified libraries were measured with a Qubit 3.0 fluorometer, size-checked on a Bioanalyzer 2100, and measured again with the KAPA Library Quantification kit. Each immunoSEQ 96-well plate was sequenced on its own single-read 150-cycle Illumina NextSeq 550 flow cell. On the authors' methods: The immunoSEQ output contained only junctional sequences without quality scores, so filtering could not match that applied to full-length reads. Sequences were annotated with PyIR, a Python wrapper for IgBLAST v1.9, using IMGT germline references to assign V/J genes and CDR3. Reads with weak V/J assignments (E-value above 1e-6), missing CDR3, stop codons, out-of-frame junctions, or ambiguous translated residues were removed. V3J clonotypes were defined as sequences sharing an identical inferred V gene, J gene, and CDR3 amino acid sequence. To compute the percentage overlap between repertoires, the number of shared unique clonotypes was divided by the size of the smaller repertoire. Repertoire richness was assessed with RTK rarefaction, the Chao1 estimator, and Recon v2.1 estimates of unobserved clonotypes. Generation probabilities for all TCRbeta clonotypes obtained by the gDNA method from several donors were computed using OLGA. TCRdb holds this immuneACCESS table with in-frame rearrangements only. Some clones are missing; in checked studies, unresolved V genes explain under half, and the rest has no known cause. The V and J calls and clone size were taken over from that table, and D and trimming were inferred from the DNA. Present in this sample are approximately 2.1 million clones, 93% of which were seen just once. The top ten constitute 0.39% of the sample.

Points the paper makes about the study in general: Sampling was limited to blood, and TCR repertoires in tissue likely differ from TCR repertoires in blood. Based on pairwise subsampling, the degree of clonotype sharing among donors was expected to be affected by sequencing depth. When several donors were compared, the shared fraction of clonotypes was approximately 5% for naive CD4, approximately 3.3% for naive CD8, 2% to 2.5% for memory CD4, and roughly 0.43% for memory CD8. The genetic and exposure-history diversity represented was limited by the small number of donors. Rarefaction of sorted-subset datasets indicated incomplete sequencing despite the large sequencing depth. Estimated clonotype richness was generally larger for naive than for memory subsets. Compared with non-shared clonotypes, the clonotypes found in all four sorted-subset donors had higher generation probabilities.

Sequencing was carried out using naive CD4+ T cells from PBMCs. The sample's cell subset or site label is to be understood as: CD45RA+ positively selected. The clonotype comes from a man between 18 and 35 years old in good health. Some clones in this sample may be carry-over from other donors' samples. The chain is assembled from TRBV7-2 and TRBJ2-1, with TRBD2 identical over 14 junction bases. The DNA is TGTGCCAGCAGCTTAGTGGGACTAGCGGGGGTTGAGCAGTTCTTC. The encoded protein is CASSLVGLAGVEQFF.